What follows are 26 T cell receptor beta chains derived from one specimen sequenced in a study of blood T cell repertoires in COVID-19. TCRdb's copy holds only in-frame clones and misses some; the assay was immunoSEQ multiplex PCR. The sample shows 200,000 to 300,000 clones, roughly 86% of them seen only once. The sequenced sample was peripheral blood. These receptors were obtained from a woman in her sixties with COVID-19, enrolled during active disease.

This chain connects TRBV6-5 to TRBJ1-4; TRBD1 matches 9 bases. The CDR3 has 15 amino acids. The germline V gene encodes CDR1 MNHEY and CDR2 SVGAGI. V lost 0 bases to trimming and J lost 5 bases; unmatched junction nucleotides: 1. CDR3 nucleotides: TGTGCCAGCAGTTACTCGGGACAGGGCAATGAAAAACTGTTTTTT. The encoded protein is CASSYSGQGNEKLFF.

This sequence joins TRBV6-4 and TRBJ2-2, with 7 bases fitting TRBD1. The germline CDR1 and CDR2 sequences are MRHNA and SNTAGT. The V segment lost 4 bases and the J segment 2 bases; nucleotides outside the gene matches: 4. CDR3 size: 15 residues. The CDR3 DNA reads TGTGCCAGCAGTGTACGACAGGGAAACACCGGGGAGCTGTTTTTT. It yields the protein CASSVRQGNTGELFF.

This chain uses TRBV5-1 with TRBJ2-2; no clear D gene. V shed 4 bases and J shed 2 bases, with 18 bases lying between them. This CDR3 spans 17 amino acids. The germline CDR1 and CDR2 sequences are SGHRS and YFSETQ. Here the CDR3 reads CASSPVVRGRNTGELFF. CDR3 coding DNA: TGCGCCAGCAGCCCCGTTGTTCGCGGTCGTAACACCGGGGAGCTGTTTTTT. Full variable domain (missing parts from reference TRBV5-1 and TRBJ2-2): KAGVTQTPRYLIKTRGQQVTLSCSPISGHRSVSWYQQTPGQGLQFLFEYFSETQRNKGNFPGRFSGRQFSNSRSEMNVSTLELGDSALYLCASSPVVRGRNTGELFFGEGSRLTVL.

The chain is built from TRBV9 and TRBJ1-6, with 8 bases identical to TRBD1. Germline-derived CDR1 and CDR2 are SGDLS and YYNGEE. The CDR3 consists of 15 residues. V lost 0 bases to trimming and J lost 7 bases; unmatched junction nucleotides: 3. CDR3 nucleotides: TGTGCCAGCAGCGTAGAAGACAGGGGCAATTCACCCCTCCACTTT. Protein: CASSVEDRGNSPLHF.

This clone was seen only once. The gene calls are TRBV27 and TRBJ1-1, with D possibly being TRBD1 (6 bases). The CDR3 totals 15 residues. Deletions cut 5 bases from V and 2 bases from J, with 15 bases between. Germline assignment: CDR1 MNHEY and CDR2 SMNVEV (reference sequence). The CDR3 coding sequence is TGTGCCAGCAGTGCGTTCAGGGGATCCAACACTGAAGCTTTCTTT. It encodes CASSAFRGSNTEAFF.

This chain links TRBV3-1 (or the pseudogene TRBV3-2) with TRBJ2-1; 7 nucleotides line up with TRBD2. Germline trimming cut 4 bases from V and 1 base from J; bases unmatched to any gene: 10. Germline V gene lookup returns CDR1 LGHDT and CDR2 YNNKEL (reference sequence). The CDR3 has 17 residues. CDR3 DNA sequence: TGTGCCAGCAGCCGGGCCGCGAGTAGCGGGTCCTACAATGAGCAGTTCTTC. It encodes CASSRAASSGSYNEQFF.

This chain links TRBV5-1 with TRBJ1-5; no firm D call. The CDR3 has 17 residues. V was cut by 3 bases and J by 2 bases, with 18 bases left in between. Germline CDR1 SGHRS, CDR2 YFSETQ. CDR3 residues: CASSYNPSGVGNQPQHF. DNA for the CDR3: TGCGCCAGCAGCTACAACCCCTCGGGTGTGGGCAATCAGCCCCAGCATTTT.

V usage is TRBV3-1 (or the pseudogene TRBV3-2) and J usage is TRBJ2-7; tentative D call: TRBD1 (7 bases). V lost 4 bases and J 5 bases, leaving 18 bases between the germline ends. The CDR3 totals 15 residues. Germline-derived CDR1 and CDR2 are LGHDT and YNNKEL (reference sequence). The CDR3 spells CASSPGGLQRDEQYF. CDR3 in DNA: TGTGCCAGCAGCCCAGGGGGGCTTCAGCGCGACGAGCAGTACTTC.

V is TRBV30 and J is TRBJ1-2; D is perhaps TRBD1 (6 bases). Trimming pared 4 bases from V and 6 bases from J, leaving 15 bases between. Germline CDR1 reads GTSNPN; CDR2 reads SVGIG (reference sequence). This CDR3 contains 13 residues. CDR3 region: CAWTKGGADGYTF. The CDR3 nucleotides read TGTGCCTGGACTAAGGGGGGGGCCGATGGCTACACCTTC.

The genes are TRBV23-1 and TRBJ1-5; possible D gene TRBD1, 6 bases. TRBV23-1 is designated an ORF whose function remains uncertain. Trimming left V 0 bases short and J 3 bases short, with 18 bases between. The CDR3 totals 18 residues. This CDR3 reads CASSQSPGLGGYNQPQHF. DNA for the CDR3: TGCGCCAGCAGTCAATCCCCAGGGTTAGGGGGATACAATCAGCCCCAGCATTTT.

The J gene is TRBJ2-3, the V gene TRBV13, with D maybe TRBD2 (6 bases). The V and J ends lost 8 bases and 1 base respectively, with 13 bases between them. The germline CDR1 and CDR2 sequences are PRHDT and FYEKMQ (reference sequence). This CDR3 has 14 amino acids. CDR3 DNA sequence: TGTGCCAGCGGAGGGGCCCGGGGCACAGATACGCAGTATTTT. Protein sequence: CASGGARGTDTQYF.

A single count supports this clone. J is TRBJ2-1 and V is TRBV10-3, with 7 positions matching TRBD1. This CDR3 comprises 14 residues. V lost 4 bases, J lost 2 bases, and 2 bases stayed unmatched. Germline loops: CDR1 ENHRY, CDR2 SYGVKD. This chain's CDR3 is CAISVTGAYNEQFF. CDR3 bases: TGTGCCATCAGTGTAACAGGGGCCTACAATGAGCAGTTCTTC.

The chain uses TRBV19 and TRBJ2-1, with a weak D call TRBD1 (5 bases). Germline CDR1 reads LNHDA; CDR2 reads SQIVND (reference sequence). Trimming stripped 0 bases from V and 5 bases from J, with 14 bases between. The CDR3 has 16 residues. CDR3 nucleotides: TGTGCCAGTAGTATAGATTTTTCACAGGTCAACAATGAGCAGTTCTTC. It yields the protein CASSIDFSQVNNEQFF.

Remarks on this clone: The sample contains more than one DNA sequence encoding this CDR3. The chain uses TRBV5-1 and TRBJ1-4, with 8 bases identical to TRBD1. Germline-derived CDR1 and CDR2 are SGHRS and YFSETQ. This CDR3 has 14 residues. The ends lost 0 bases at V and 5 bases at J; junction bases unmatched: 0. The CDR3 is CASSLDRGNEKLFF. CDR3 sequence (DNA): TGCGCCAGCAGCTTGGACAGGGGGAATGAAAAACTGTTTTTT.

This clone was seen once. The chain links TRBV18 to TRBJ1-2; D is perhaps TRBD1 (6 bases). The CDR3 extends over 17 amino acids. CDR1 is KGHSH and CDR2 is LQKENI in the germline V gene. The V end was cut by 0 bases, the J end by 4 bases, with 18 bases between. The CDR3 loop is CASSPPRFGGRGYGYTF. DNA for the CDR3: TGTGCCAGCTCACCACCGAGATTCGGGGGGCGCGGCTATGGCTACACCTTC. The full variable domain, rest sourced from reference TRBV18 and TRBJ1-2, is NAGVMQNPRHLVRRRGQEARLRCSPMKGHSHVYWYRQLPEEGLKFMVYLQKENIIDESGMPKERFSAEFPKEGPSILRIQQVVRGDSAAYFCASSPPRFGGRGYGYTFGSGTRLTVV.

The chain employs TRBV5-6 and TRBJ2-1, with 9 bases identical to TRBD2. V was pared by 5 bases and J by 2 bases, with 5 bases of the junction left unmatched. Germline loops: CDR1 SGHDT, CDR2 YYEEEE. This CDR3 is built from 15 residues. The CDR3 nucleotides read TGTGCCAGCAGACCACTAGCGGGCACCTACAATGAGCAGTTCTTC. Its translation is CASRPLAGTYNEQFF.

This chain's CDR3 is CASSPPWGSALQETQYF. CDR3 in DNA: TGTGCCAGCTCACCACCGTGGGGTAGCGCCCTCCAAGAGACCCAGTACTTC. The chain combines TRBV18 with TRBJ2-5; D is possibly TRBD2 (5 bases). The CDR3 spans 17 residues. Germline values: CDR1 KGHSH, CDR2 LQKENI. Trimming cost V 0 bases and J 1 base, with 15 bases left between them.

J is TRBJ2-1 and V is TRBV5-6, with 11 nucleotides matching TRBD1. The J segment lost 12 bases and the V segment lost 4 bases, leaving 9 bases of the junction unmatched. Germline V gives CDR1 SGHDT, CDR2 YYEEEE. This CDR3 spans 14 amino acids. CDR3 nucleotide sequence: TGTGCCAGCAGCCTGGGACAGGGGGTACGGGGGCAGTTCTTC. Its protein product is CASSLGQGVRGQFF.

The chain recombines TRBV6-2 or TRBV6-3 with TRBJ1-6, with D uncertain. Trimming stripped 2 bases from V and 0 bases from J, with 11 bases between. The CDR3 is 17 amino acids. Per the germline V gene, CDR1 is MNHEY and CDR2 is SVGEGT. Here the CDR3 reads CASSYPGRSSYNSPLHF. DNA of the CDR3: TGTGCCAGCAGTTACCCCGGCCGGAGCTCCTATAATTCACCCCTCCACTTT.

The chain recombines TRBV6-2 or TRBV6-3 with TRBJ2-7, with a tentative D call TRBD2 (5 bases). The CDR3 sequence is 14 residues long. V shed 5 bases and J shed 2 bases, with 13 bases lying between them. Germline loops: CDR1 MNHEY, CDR2 SVGEGT. In DNA, the CDR3 is TGTGCCAGCAGTGTTCGGACTGGCCCCTACGAGCAGTACTTC. It yields the protein CASSVRTGPYEQYF.

This clone has just one count. The rearrangement links TRBV28 to TRBJ2-7, with D tentatively TRBD1 (6 bases). V lost 2 bases, J lost 2 bases, and 10 bases lay in between. The CDR3 spans 14 residues. Germline loops: CDR1 MDHEN, CDR2 SYDVKM. This CDR3 is CASSLRTGPYEQYF. The CDR3 DNA reads TGTGCCAGCAGTTTAAGAACAGGGCCCTACGAGCAGTACTTC. Complete variable domain (other parts from reference TRBV28 and TRBJ2-7): DVKVTQSSRYLVKRTGEKVFLECVQDMDHENMFWYRQDPGLGLRLIYFSYDVKMKEKGDIPEGYSVSREKKERFSLILESASTNQTSMYLCASSLRTGPYEQYFGPGTRLTVT.

This chain links TRBV15 with TRBJ2-7; 9 bases align to TRBD2. Trimming removed 0 bases from V and 13 bases from J; junction bases left unmatched: 10. This CDR3 spans 14 amino acids. The germline CDR1 and CDR2 sequences are LNHNV and YYDKDF (reference sequence). The CDR3 nucleotides are TGTGCCACCAGCAGAGATGCGGCTAGCGGGGTGGACTACTTC. Translating it yields CATSRDAASGVDYF.

For this clone: This specimen includes other DNA sequences encoding the same CDR3. J is TRBJ1-5 and V is TRBV30; D might be TRBD1 (6 bases). The CDR3 has 13 residues. CDR1 is GTSNPN, CDR2 SVGIG, per germline (reference sequence). V was cut by 0 bases and J by 4 bases, with 7 bases left in between. CDR3 sequence reads: CAWSVQGNQPQHF. DNA of the CDR3: TGTGCCTGGAGTGTACAGGGAAATCAGCCCCAGCATTTT.

This sequence joins TRBV27 and TRBJ2-1; perhaps TRBD2 as D (6 bases). CDR1 is MNHEY and CDR2 is SMNVEV in the germline V gene (reference sequence). The V gene lost 1 base and the J gene lost 4 bases, with 14 bases spanning the gap. The CDR3 is 16 amino acids. The CDR3 loop reads CASSLYVGGTYNEQFF. The CDR3 region has the DNA TGTGCCAGCAGTTTATACGTCGGGGGTACGTACAATGAGCAGTTCTTC.

The rearrangement joins TRBV6-5 to TRBJ2-7; the match to TRBD1 covers 10 bases. The CDR3 runs to 15 residues. The J segment lost 4 bases and the V segment lost 6 bases, leaving 9 bases of the junction unmatched. Germline V gives CDR1 MNHEY, CDR2 SVGAGI. CDR3 nucleotides: TGTGCCAGCAGGGGATCCGGGACAGGGGATTACGAGCAGTACTTC. Its protein is CASRGSGTGDYEQYF.

The chain carries TRBV19 and TRBJ1-6, with 8 bases lining up with TRBD1. This CDR3 comprises 14 residues. Germline trimming cut 5 bases from V and 8 bases from J; bases unmatched to any gene: 5. Germline V gene lookup returns CDR1 LNHDA and CDR2 SQIVND (reference sequence). This chain's CDR3 is CASSLDRGDSPLHF. DNA of the CDR3: TGTGCCAGTAGTCTTGACAGGGGTGATTCACCCCTCCACTTT.